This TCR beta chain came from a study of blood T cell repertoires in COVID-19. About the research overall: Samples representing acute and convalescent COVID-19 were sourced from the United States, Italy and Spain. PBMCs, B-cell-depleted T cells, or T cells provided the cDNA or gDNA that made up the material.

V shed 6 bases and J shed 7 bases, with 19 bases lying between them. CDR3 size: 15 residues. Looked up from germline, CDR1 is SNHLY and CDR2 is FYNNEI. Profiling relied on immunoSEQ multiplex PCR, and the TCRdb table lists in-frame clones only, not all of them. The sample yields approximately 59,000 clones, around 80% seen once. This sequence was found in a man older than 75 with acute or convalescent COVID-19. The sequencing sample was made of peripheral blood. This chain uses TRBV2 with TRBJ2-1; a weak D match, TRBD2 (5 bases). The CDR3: CASSAPGSRRNEQFF. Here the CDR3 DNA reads TGTGCCAGCAGCGCTCCGGGGTCTCGAAGGAATGAGCAGTTCTTC. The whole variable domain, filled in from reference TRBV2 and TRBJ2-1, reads EPEVTQTPSHQVTQMGQEVILRCVPISNHLYFYWYRQILGQKVEFLVSFYNNEISEKSEIFDDQFSVERPDGSNFTLKIRSTKLEDSAMYFCASSAPGSRRNEQFFGPGTRLTVL.